These 15 T cell receptor beta chains were all obtained from the same sample, sequenced in a study of T cell responses to AZD1222 COVID-19 vaccine. The repertoire was sequenced with immunoSEQ multiplex PCR; TCRdb's copy has only in-frame clones and lacks some. The profile shows 45,000 to 55,000 clones, about 81% of them singletons. The starting material was peripheral blood, obtained on day 0 of AZD1222 vaccination. Source of these receptors: an adult in good health.

V usage is TRBV20-1 and J usage is TRBJ2-3; D is uncertain. Germline V lookup: CDR1 DFQATT, CDR2 SNEGSKA (reference sequence). Trimming cost V 6 bases and J 3 bases, with 7 bases left between them. CDR3 length equals 11 residues. This CDR3 is CSAMGTDTQYF. The CDR3, as DNA: TGCAGTGCCATGGGGACAGATACGCAGTATTTT.

This sequence joins TRBV28 and TRBJ2-5; D is perhaps TRBD2 (6 bases). Germline V gene lookup returns CDR1 MDHEN and CDR2 SYDVKM. The V end was cut by 9 bases, the J end by 6 bases, with 17 bases between. CDR3 size: 13 residues. The CDR3 region has the DNA TGTGCCAGTGCCACGAATCGGGGGAAGACCCAGTACTTC. Its translation: CASATNRGKTQYF.

The chain uses TRBV7-2 and TRBJ2-7, with D perhaps matching TRBD1 or TRBD2 (5 bases each). V gave up 4 bases and J gave up 4 bases, with 11 bases separating them. Germline V gives CDR1 SGHTA, CDR2 FQGNSA. This CDR3 has 13 residues. CDR3: CASSSGTGYEQYF. CDR3 nucleotides: TGTGCCAGCAGCTCAGGGACGGGGTACGAGCAGTACTTC.

The chain is built from TRBV5-6 and TRBJ1-3, with 9 bases fitting TRBD1. CDR1 is SGHDT and CDR2 is YYEEEE in the germline V gene. V lost 2 bases and J lost 3; bases outside the gene matches: 6. The CDR3 is 16 amino acids. This CDR3 is CASSFFTGGLGNTIYF. In DNA, the CDR3 is TGTGCCAGCAGCTTCTTTACAGGGGGCCTTGGAAACACCATATATTTT.

In regard to this clone: In the same sample, other DNA sequences code for this CDR3. The chain recombines TRBV28 with TRBJ1-1; D is ambiguous. Germline V gene sequence: CDR1 MDHEN, CDR2 SYDVKM. Trimming shortened V by 6 bases and J by 1 base, and 6 bases separated the two germline ends. CDR3 length equals 12 residues. The DNA for the CDR3 is TGTGCCAGCAGCAAGGAGAACACTGAAGCTTTCTTT. As protein: CASSKENTEAFF. Filled out from reference TRBV28 and TRBJ1-1, the complete variable domain reads DVKVTQSSRYLVKRTGEKVFLECVQDMDHENMFWYRQDPGLGLRLIYFSYDVKMKEKGDIPEGYSVSREKKERFSLILESASTNQTSMYLCASSKENTEAFFGQGTRLTVV.

The rearrangement links TRBV14 to TRBJ1-2; 7 bases fit TRBD1. The CDR3 extends over 15 amino acids. J gave up 0 bases and V 5 bases, and 6 bases lay outside the gene matches. CDR1 is SGHDN, CDR2 FVKESK, per germline. The CDR3 region is CASSKQGPSNYGYTF. CDR3 sequence (DNA): TGTGCCAGCAGCAAACAGGGGCCATCTAACTATGGCTACACCTTC.

The V call is TRBV4-3, the J call TRBJ2-3; D may correspond to TRBD1 or TRBD2 (5 bases each). Germline V gene lookup returns CDR1 LGHNA and CDR2 YSLEER. The V end was cut by 0 bases, the J end by 0 bases, with 10 bases between. This CDR3 region has 16 residues. The CDR3 loop is CASSQDSGPSTDTQYF. For the CDR3, the DNA is TGCGCCAGCAGCCAAGACTCGGGACCCAGCACAGATACGCAGTATTTT.

V usage is TRBV5-6 and J usage is TRBJ1-6, with D hard to call. The CDR3 has 14 residues. V lost 0 bases, J lost 11 bases, and 12 bases lay in between. In germline, CDR1 is SGHDT, CDR2 YYEEEE. CDR3 bases: TGTGCCAGCAGCTTGGGCTACACAGAGGCACCCCTCCACTTT. Its protein is CASSLGYTEAPLHF.

The sample holds a few counts of this clone. The V gene is TRBV18, the J gene TRBJ1-4, with D possibly TRBD1 on 5 matching bases. The germline gives CDR1 KGHSH, CDR2 LQKENI. CDR3 length: 14 residues. V was cut by 3 bases and J by 10 bases, with 15 bases left in between. The CDR3 sequence: CASSPAGGDGKLFF. As DNA, the CDR3 is TGTGCCAGCTCACCGGCGGGAGGGGATGGAAAACTGTTTTTT.

The chain couples TRBV19 to TRBJ1-2, with 7 nucleotides matching TRBD1. V shed 5 bases, J shed 8 bases, and the junction held 8 bases outside the gene matches. CDR3 length: 13 residues. Germline CDR1 reads LNHDA; CDR2 reads SQIVND (reference sequence). The CDR3 protein is CASSGRGRRGYTF. Written as DNA, the CDR3 is TGTGCCAGTAGTGGGAGGGGGCGACGCGGCTACACCTTC.

This clone was counted only a few times. The rearrangement links TRBV3-1 (or the pseudogene TRBV3-2) to TRBJ1-2; D remains unclear. This CDR3 is 15 amino acids long. V was shortened by 4 bases and J by 8 bases, with 20 bases between the two germline ends. Germline V gives CDR1 LGHDT, CDR2 YNNKEL (reference sequence). The CDR3 DNA follows: TGTGCCAGCAGCCGGCGGGAGGTGGATGCTATAGGCTACACCTTC. Amino acid sequence: CASSRREVDAIGYTF.

This rearrangement joins TRBV7-6 to TRBJ2-2; TRBD2 matches 12 bases. V gave up 5 bases and J gave up 7 bases; unmatched junction bases: 14. CDR1 and CDR2 (germline): SGHVS, FNYEAQ. This CDR3 has 18 residues. In DNA, the CDR3 is TGTGCCAGCAGCCTCATGGCGCTAGCGGGAGGGCGTGACGGGGAGCTGTTTTTT. Translating gives CASSLMALAGGRDGELFF.

The genes are TRBV4-3 and TRBJ1-2, with D unclear. Looked up from germline, CDR1 is LGHNA and CDR2 is YSLEER. Trimming took off 0 bases at V and 7 bases at J, with 9 bases between the two ends. This CDR3 is built from 13 residues. In nucleotides, the CDR3 is TGCGCCAGCAGCCAAGAAGCGCTGGGTGGCTACACCTTC. It specifies CASSQEALGGYTF.

CDR3 DNA: TGTGCCAGCAGCTTAGGAGGGGGAGCTAATGAAAAACTGTTTTTT. This gives the protein CASSLGGGANEKLFF. The chain employs TRBV7-2 and TRBJ1-4; maybe TRBD1 (6 bases). This CDR3 comprises 15 residues. Trimming took 1 base from V and 3 from J, leaving 9 bases between them. Germline loops: CDR1 SGHTA, CDR2 FQGNSA.

Details on this clone: The identical CDR3 is also encoded by other nucleotide sequences in the sample. The chain links TRBV5-1 to TRBJ1-1; TRBD1 matches 7 bases. Germline V gene data show CDR1 as SGHRS and CDR2 as YFSETQ. The CDR3 spans 15 residues. The V segment lost 0 bases and the J segment 0 bases; nucleotides outside the gene matches: 2. For the CDR3, the DNA is TGCGCCAGCAGCTTGGGCGGGACAGTGAACACTGAAGCTTTCTTT. Protein: CASSLGGTVNTEAFF.